The rows below give T cell receptor beta chains drawn from one sample of a study of cytomegalovirus exposure and HLA in healthy donors. Libraries were prepared by immunoSEQ multiplex PCR; TCRdb keeps only in-frame clonotypes and omits some of them. The sample has some 100,000 clones, roughly 74% seen once. Sequenced input: PBMCs. The receptors were gathered from a woman in her 70s in good health and CMV-seropositive. Both conserved end residues are part of each CDR3. D genes are given only for firm matches. Clone size is given for some rows only: seen once, a few or many times, or a class if the clone is expanded.

>NA|TRBJ2-7|TRBV28|NA
CASSSQRYHEQYF
TGTGCCAGCAGTTCCCAGAGGTACCACGAGCAGTACTTC
>NA|TRBJ1-1|TRBV5-6|NA
CASTMGGFMNTEAFF
TGTGCCAGCACCATGGGGGGGTTCATGAACACTGAAGCTTTCTTT
>few|TRBJ1-5|TRBV27|NA
CASRGGGGGNQPQHF
TGTGCCAGCAGAGGAGGAGGGGGGGGGAATCAGCCCCAGCATTTT
>many|TRBJ2-7|TRBV7-3|TRBD1
CASRSGTGDYEQYF
TGTGCCAGCAGATCCGGGACAGGTGATTACGAGCAGTACTTC
>NA|TRBJ1-1|TRBV28|TRBD1
CASATGAKRTEAFF
TGTGCCAGCGCGACAGGGGCTAAAAGAACGGAAGCTTTCTTT
>NA|TRBJ1-2|TRBV10-3|TRBD1
CASSSTGESAYGYTF
TGTGCCAGCAGTTCTACAGGGGAAAGTGCGTATGGCTACACCTTC
>NA|TRBJ1-5|TRBV6-1|NA
CASSEALLGGAQLQPQHF
TGTGCCAGCAGTGAAGCGCTTCTCGGGGGGGCGCAGCTTCAGCCCCAGCATTTT
>NA|TRBJ2-7|TRBV14|NA
CASSTNRVTRDEQYF
TGTGCCAGCAGCACTAACAGGGTGACAAGAGACGAGCAGTACTTC
>few|TRBJ1-4|TRBV4-1|NA
CASSQDGGSPNEKLFF
TGCGCCAGCAGCCAAGATGGAGGGAGTCCTAATGAAAAACTGTTTTTT
>NA|TRBJ2-6|TRBV5-1|TRBD1
CASSSTWTGALSGANVLTF
TGCGCCAGCAGCTCGACTTGGACAGGGGCCCTCTCTGGGGCCAACGTCCTGACTTTC
>NA|TRBJ1-2|TRBV7-2|TRBD1
CASSATGTGGAGYTF
TGTGCCAGCAGCGCAACCGGGACAGGGGGCGCGGGCTACACCTTC
>NA|TRBJ2-5|TRBV2|TRBD2
CASSNGLGETQYF
TGTGCCAGCAGTAATGGACTAGGAGAGACCCAGTACTTC
>NA|TRBJ2-7|TRBV30|NA
CAWLDEGHYEQYF
TGTGCCTGGTTGGACGAAGGACACTACGAGCAGTACTTC
>few|TRBJ2-1|TRBV9|TRBD2
CASSVESGTTLNEQFF
TGTGCCAGCAGCGTAGAAAGCGGGACGACCCTCAATGAGCAGTTCTTC
>NA|TRBJ2-3|TRBV7-3|TRBD2
CASSLSGTPGTDTQYF
TGTGCCAGCAGCCTCAGCGGGACCCCTGGCACAGATACGCAGTATTTT
>NA|TRBJ2-1|TRBV5-6|TRBD2
CASSSGLAGGGEQFF
TGTGCCAGCAGCTCGGGACTAGCGGGAGGGGGGGAGCAGTTCTTC
>once|TRBJ2-3|TRBV7-2|TRBD1
CASSQDRVGADTQYF
TGTGCCAGCAGCCAGGACAGGGTTGGGGCAGATACGCAGTATTTT